Included here is one T cell receptor (beta chain) sequence, with context. This could be a read error, since a much larger clone is one nucleotide away. These data originate in a study of T cell repertoires in cytomegalovirus infection. TCRdb fed the reads into MiXCR, producing one record per CDR3 protein. The sample has more than 140,000 distinct CDR3 sequences, about 6% seen once. After removal of 4 bases from V and 7 bases from J, the junction contained 9 bases not matched to a gene. Germline CDR1 and CDR2: MDHEN and SYDVKM. This CDR3 contains 16 residues. This TCR was recovered from a human donor in good health (CMV status not recorded). Some clones in this sample may be carry-over from other donors' samples. Material: PBMCs. V gene TRBV28 combines with J gene TRBJ1-5; 11 bases are a match to TRBD1. The CDR3, as DNA: TGTGCCAGCAGTTCAAGGATCGGGACAGGGGGGCAGCCCCAGCATTTT. Amino acid sequence: CASSSRIGTGGQPQHF.